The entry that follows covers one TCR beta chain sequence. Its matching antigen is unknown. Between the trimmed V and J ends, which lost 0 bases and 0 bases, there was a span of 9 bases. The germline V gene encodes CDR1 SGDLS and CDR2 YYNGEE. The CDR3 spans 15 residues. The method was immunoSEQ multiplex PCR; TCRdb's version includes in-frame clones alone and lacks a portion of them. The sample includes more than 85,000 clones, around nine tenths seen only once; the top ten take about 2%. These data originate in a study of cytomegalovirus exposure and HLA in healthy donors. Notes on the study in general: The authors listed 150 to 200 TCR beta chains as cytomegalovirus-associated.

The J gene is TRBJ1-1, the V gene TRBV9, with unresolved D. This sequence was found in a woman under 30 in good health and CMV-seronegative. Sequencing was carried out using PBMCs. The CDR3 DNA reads TGTGCCAGCAGCGTAGGGCGGGAGATGAACACTGAAGCTTTCTTT. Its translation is CASSVGREMNTEAFF.